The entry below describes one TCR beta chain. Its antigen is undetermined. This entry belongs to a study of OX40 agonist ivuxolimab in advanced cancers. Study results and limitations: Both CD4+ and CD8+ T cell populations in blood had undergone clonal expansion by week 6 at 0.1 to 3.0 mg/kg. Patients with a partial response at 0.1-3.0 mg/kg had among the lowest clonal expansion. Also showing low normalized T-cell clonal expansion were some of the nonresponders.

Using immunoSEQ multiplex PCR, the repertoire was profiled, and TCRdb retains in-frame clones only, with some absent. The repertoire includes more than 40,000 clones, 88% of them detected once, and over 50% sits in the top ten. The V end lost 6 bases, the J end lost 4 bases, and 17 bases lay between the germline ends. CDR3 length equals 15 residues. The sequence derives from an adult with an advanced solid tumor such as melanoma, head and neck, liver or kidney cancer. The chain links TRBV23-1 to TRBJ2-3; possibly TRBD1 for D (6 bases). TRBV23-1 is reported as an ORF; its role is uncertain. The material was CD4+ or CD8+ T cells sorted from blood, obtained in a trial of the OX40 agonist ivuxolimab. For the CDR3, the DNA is TGCGCCAGCAGAGTGACAGGTATAGAGGCAGATACGCAGTATTTT. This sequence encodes CASRVTGIEADTQYF.